The 8 T cell receptor beta chains in this list originate from one sample, sequenced in a study of blood T cell repertoires in COVID-19. Some clones are missing from TCRdb's copy, which holds only in-frame ones; the method was immunoSEQ multiplex PCR. Among under 350,000 clones listed, just over 85% were seen once. Sample: PBMCs or T cells enriched from blood (not recorded which). These receptors were collected from a woman aged 40 to 50 with acute COVID-19.

Here the CDR3 reads CSASTAGRMGGYTF. The CDR3 nucleotides are TGCAGTGCTAGTACGGCGGGCAGAATGGGTGGCTACACCTTC. The chain uses TRBV20-1 and TRBJ1-2; D unresolved. The CDR3 loop spans 14 amino acids. Germline V gives CDR1 DFQATT, CDR2 SNEGSKA (reference sequence). Between the trimmed V and J ends, which lost 3 bases and 7 bases, there was a span of 18 bases.

The genes are TRBV28 and TRBJ1-2; 7 nucleotides agree with TRBD1. The germline gives CDR1 MDHEN, CDR2 SYDVKM. This CDR3 has 14 amino acids. With 3 bases clipped from V and 4 bases from J, the junction kept 5 bases outside the gene matches. The CDR3 spells CASSFTGVGYGYTF. CDR3 nucleotides: TGTGCCAGCAGTTTTACAGGGGTCGGCTATGGCTACACCTTC.

The chain's CDR3 is CASSLTGQGRGRAGELFF. The CDR3 DNA follows: TGTGCCAGCAGCTTAACGGGTCAGGGCAGGGGGCGAGCCGGGGAGCTGTTTTTT. V and J are TRBV7-3 and TRBJ2-2, with 8 bases matching TRBD1. CDR3 length: 18 residues. Looked up from germline, CDR1 is SGHTA and CDR2 is FQGTGA. V shed 0 bases and J 6 bases; nucleotides not matched to a gene: 12.

The chain recombines TRBV2 with TRBJ2-7; D is possibly TRBD2 (7 bases). Trimming removed 4 bases from V and 7 bases from J, with 11 bases in between. Germline CDR1 and CDR2: SNHLY and FYNNEI. This CDR3 spans 12 amino acids. CDR3 loop: CASSAGGYEQYF. CDR3 in DNA: TGTGCCAGCAGTGCGGGGGGCTATGAGCAGTACTTC.

This clone showed up just a few times. This sequence joins TRBV19 and TRBJ1-2, with TRBD1 matching over 7 bases. V lost 6 bases, J lost 4 bases, and 5 bases stayed unmatched. Germline CDR1 and CDR2: LNHDA and SQIVND (reference sequence). The CDR3 contains 13 residues. CDR3 DNA sequence: TGTGCCAGTAGGGGACAGATGATCTATGGCTACACCTTC. Translating it yields CASRGQMIYGYTF.

The rearrangement joins TRBV25-1 to TRBJ2-6; 9 positions match TRBD1. The ends lost 1 base at V and 2 bases at J; junction bases unmatched: 6. Germline V gene lookup returns CDR1 MGHDK and CDR2 SYGVNS. CDR3 length: 18 residues. CDR3 bases: TGTGCCAGCAGTGAATCCACAGGGGGCGGTGCTGGGGCCAACGTCCTGACTTTC. The encoded protein is CASSESTGGGAGANVLTF.

This clone appeared a single time. The V and J genes are TRBV15 and TRBJ2-1, with 10 positions matching TRBD2. The J segment lost 7 bases and the V segment lost 3 bases, leaving 12 bases of the junction unmatched. Germline V lookup: CDR1 LNHNV, CDR2 YYDKDF (reference sequence). This CDR3 region has 17 residues. The CDR3 DNA reads TGTGCCACCAGCAGCCTTATGAAGCGGGGGGGCGGGAATGAGCAGTTCTTC. The encoded protein is CATSSLMKRGGGNEQFF.

The chain recombines TRBV29-1 with TRBJ1-2, with D possibly being TRBD1 (6 bases). CDR1 and CDR2 from the germline V gene are SQVTM and ANQGSEA. This CDR3 region has 13 residues. Trimming removed 3 bases from V and 4 bases from J, with 12 bases in between. The CDR3 spells CSVEGAPFYGYTF. CDR3 sequence (DNA): TGCAGCGTTGAGGGGGCCCCTTTCTATGGCTACACCTTC.